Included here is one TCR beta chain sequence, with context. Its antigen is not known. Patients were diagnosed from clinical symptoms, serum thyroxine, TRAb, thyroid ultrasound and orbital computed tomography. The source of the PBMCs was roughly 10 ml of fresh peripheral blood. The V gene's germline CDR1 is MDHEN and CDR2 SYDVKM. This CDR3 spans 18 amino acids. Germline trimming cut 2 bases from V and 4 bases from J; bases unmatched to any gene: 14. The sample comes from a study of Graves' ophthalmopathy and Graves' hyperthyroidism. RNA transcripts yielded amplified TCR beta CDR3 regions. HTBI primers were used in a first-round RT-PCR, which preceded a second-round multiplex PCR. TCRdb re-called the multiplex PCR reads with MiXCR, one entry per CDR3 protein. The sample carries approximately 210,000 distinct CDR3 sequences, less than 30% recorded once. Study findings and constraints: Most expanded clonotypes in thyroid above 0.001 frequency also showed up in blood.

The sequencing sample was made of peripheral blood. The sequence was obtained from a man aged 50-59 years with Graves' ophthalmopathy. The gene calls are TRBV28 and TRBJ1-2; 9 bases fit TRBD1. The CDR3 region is CASSLRIGTGSGSYGYTF. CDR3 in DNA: TGTGCCAGCAGTTTAAGGATCGGGACAGGGAGTGGGTCCTATGGCTACACCTTC.